This TCR beta chain was identified during a study of identical twins. Everyone who gave samples was a healthy Caucasian. Findings of the study overall: Where beta out-of-frame sequences were concerned, excess twin sharing was weaker.

This clonotype was recorded many times. Its cognate antigen is unknown. It was template switching that added a universal primer site, and there were unique molecular identifiers on the cDNA. TCRdb ran MiXCR on the 5' RACE reads and lists one entry per CDR3 protein. This sample has 220,000 or so distinct CDR3 sequences; about 7% occur once, and the top ten carry 3% to 4%. These data were likewise used in another study, on yellow fever vaccine responses in identical twins.

This TCR derives from a woman aged 18-35 years in good health. The material sequenced was memory (CD45RO+) T cells sorted from blood.

This CDR3 reads CASRQLDTAGIMARNQPQHF. The DNA of the CDR3 is TGCGCCAGCAGACAACTGGATACAGCCGGCATCATGGCGCGCAATCAGCCCCAGCATTTT. This chain links TRBV23-1 with TRBJ1-5; D not resolved. TRBV23-1 falls under the ORF class, with uncertain function. V was shortened by 6 bases and J by 2 bases, with 29 bases between the two germline ends. This CDR3 has 20 residues.